The 7 T cell receptor beta chains in this list originate from one sample, sequenced in a study of identical twins. TCRdb recomputed calls from the 5' RACE reads with MiXCR, one row per CDR3 protein. The sample has about 190,000 distinct CDR3 sequences, roughly 15% seen once. The sample was also linked to a second study, of T cells expressing NK-cell markers.

Sequencing was done on a sample of CD8+ T cells sorted from blood. The receptors originated from a woman between 18 and 29 years old in good health.

This clonotype was seen ten or more times. This chain joins TRBV12-3 or TRBV12-4 and TRBJ2-1; the D is unclear. V lost 6 bases, J lost 9 bases, and 12 bases lay in between. The CDR3 has 12 amino acids. CDR3 in amino acids: CASSPSGSEQFF. The CDR3 DNA reads TGTGCCAGCAGCCCCTCGGGTTCTGAGCAGTTCTTC.

The table lists this clonotype with a few counts. The chain has TRBV9 and TRBJ2-5; possibly TRBD2 for D (6 bases). Looked up from germline, CDR1 is SGDLS and CDR2 is YYNGEE. CDR3 length: 15 residues. V was pared by 0 bases and J by 3 bases, with 12 bases between. The CDR3 region has the DNA TGTGCCAGCAGCGTAGGCGGGGTCCAAGAAGAGACCCAGTACTTC. Translating it yields CASSVGGVQEETQYF. Combining the CDR3 with reference TRBV9 and TRBJ2-5 gives the whole variable domain DSGVTQTPKHLITATGQRVTLRCSPRSGDLSVYWYQQSLDQGLQFLIQYYNGEERAKGNILERFSAQQFPDLHSELNLSSLELGDSALYFCASSVGGVQEETQYFGPGTRLLVL.

V is TRBV20-1 and J is TRBJ2-7, with 9 bases matching TRBD1. The germline V gene has CDR1 DFQATT and CDR2 SNEGSKA (reference sequence). The length of the CDR3 is 15 residues. J was trimmed by 4 bases and V by 0 bases; bases with no gene match: 7. The CDR3 spells CSARESTGGAYEQYF. DNA of the CDR3: TGCAGTGCTAGAGAAAGTACAGGGGGCGCATACGAGCAGTACTTC.

This clonotype occurred many times. The V gene is TRBV12-3 or TRBV12-4, the J gene TRBJ1-5; D perhaps matches TRBD1 (5 bases). Trimming pared 7 bases from V and 6 bases from J, leaving 13 bases between. The length of the CDR3 is 13 residues. The CDR3 loop is CASNEGVGQPQHF. The CDR3 nucleotides are TGTGCCAGCAATGAAGGGGTGGGTCAGCCCCAGCATTTT.

This clonotype was detected a few times. This chain connects TRBV20-1 to TRBJ2-2; D is undetermined. The CDR3 sequence is 13 residues long. V lost 6 bases and J lost 8, with 16 bases in between. Looked up from germline, CDR1 is DFQATT and CDR2 is SNEGSKA (reference sequence). The chain's CDR3 is CSARTTPRGELFF. The CDR3 bases are TGCAGTGCCCGGACGACGCCGCGGGGGGAGCTGTTTTTT.

This clonotype was seen a few times. The chain carries TRBV7-9 and TRBJ2-3; TRBD2 matches 8 bases. Germline CDR1 reads SEHNR; CDR2 reads FQNEAQ (reference sequence). Germline trimming cut 1 base from V and 2 bases from J; bases unmatched to any gene: 5. The CDR3 is made up of 16 amino acids. CDR3 amino acids: CASSLGQLAVTDTQYF. CDR3 DNA sequence: TGTGCCAGCAGCTTAGGTCAACTAGCGGTCACAGATACGCAGTATTTT. The entire variable domain, with the rest obtained from reference TRBV7-9 and TRBJ2-3, is as follows: DTGVSQNPRHKITKRGQNVTFRCDPISEHNRLYWYRQTLGQGPEFLTYFQNEAQLEKSRLLSDRFSAERPKGSFSTLEIQRTEQGDSAMYLCASSLGQLAVTDTQYFGPGTRLTVL.

The rearrangement joins TRBV28 to TRBJ2-5, with 9 bases matching TRBD1. The V gene's germline CDR1 is MDHEN and CDR2 SYDVKM. There are 14 residues in the CDR3. J lost 4 bases, V lost 7 bases, and 7 bases had no gene match. The chain's CDR3 is CASTPWGQGETQYF. The CDR3 coding sequence is TGTGCCAGCACCCCGTGGGGACAGGGAGAGACCCAGTACTTC.